The T cell receptor (beta chain) described here comes from a study of CD8 T cells in ankylosing spondylitis. Broader study findings: Ankylosing spondylitis blood appeared to carry a characteristic TCR beta motif of roughly eight highly homologous variants.

CDR3 length equals 16 residues. The V end was cut by 4 bases, the J end by 1 base, with 14 bases between. Germline CDR1 is SGHVS and CDR2 is FQNEAQ. TCRdb processed the 5' RACE reads anew with MiXCR; each CDR3 protein has one entry. The sample yields 150,000 to 200,000 distinct CDR3 sequences, over 15% seen once. To note about this clonotype: Its antigen is undetermined.

The TCR originated in a male donor aged 10-29 years with ankylosing spondylitis or in good health (not recorded which). The chain employs TRBV7-8 and TRBJ2-4; D unresolved. Material for sequencing was blood, either unsorted or a sorted T cell fraction (not recorded which). This CDR3 is CASSSGWREAKNIQYF. The CDR3 DNA reads TGTGCCAGCAGCTCCGGATGGAGAGAGGCCAAAAACATTCAGTACTTC.